Following are 10 T cell receptor beta chains from one sample sequenced in a study of T cells in Graves' hyperthyroidism and ophthalmopathy. Amplification targeted TCR beta CDR3 regions from RNA transcripts. The HTBI set primed first-round TCR CDR3 RT-PCR. TCRdb independently ran MiXCR on the multiplex PCR reads; one entry per CDR3 protein. Of 200,000 to 250,000 distinct CDR3 sequences listed, approximately 20% were seen once; the top ten hold roughly 44%. The sequenced sample was blood. All receptors come from a man aged 40-49 years with Graves' hyperthyroidism.

This clonotype showed up many times. The rearrangement links TRBV29-1 to TRBJ2-5; TRBD2 matches at 11 bases. This CDR3 comprises 15 residues. The V gene end was trimmed by 8 bases and the J gene end by 1 base; junction bases not matched to a gene: 9. Germline CDR1 is SQVTM and CDR2 is ANQGSEA. For the CDR3, the DNA is TGCAGCTCCTGTAGGACTAGCGGGCCCCAAGAGACCCAGTACTTC. Encoded protein: CSSCRTSGPQETQYF.

This clonotype came up many times. The rearrangement joins TRBV5-5 to TRBJ1-1; 10 bases align to TRBD1. Looked up from germline, CDR1 is SGHKS and CDR2 is YYEKEE (reference sequence). With 0 bases clipped from V and 3 bases from J, the junction kept 5 bases outside the gene matches. The CDR3 runs 16 residues. Written as DNA, the CDR3 is TGTGCCAGCAGCTTGGGACAGGGGGCGCGGTACACTGAAGCTTTCTTT. Residues: CASSLGQGARYTEAFF.

The chain uses TRBV7-2 and TRBJ1-1; tentative D call: TRBD1 (6 bases). CDR3 length equals 16 residues. V dropped 4 bases and J dropped 5 bases, with 20 bases sitting between them. Per the germline V gene, CDR1 is SGHTA and CDR2 is FQGNSA. The CDR3 region is CASSSQPLRGGTEAFF. The CDR3 region has the DNA TGTGCCAGCAGCTCCCAGCCCCTCAGGGGTGGGACTGAAGCTTTCTTT. Filled out from reference TRBV7-2 and TRBJ1-1, the complete variable domain reads GAGVSQSPSNKVTEKGKDVELRCDPISGHTALYWYRQSLGQGLEFLIYFQGNSAPDKSGLPSDRFSAERTGGSVSTLTIQRTQQEDSAVYLCASSSQPLRGGTEAFFGQGTRLTVV.

Remarks on this clonotype: This could be a read error, since a much larger clone is one nucleotide away. The V call is TRBV30, the J call TRBJ2-2; no reliable D call. CDR1 is GTSNPN and CDR2 is SVGIG in the germline V gene (reference sequence). CDR3 length equals 12 residues. Written as DNA, the CDR3 is TGTGGCTGGAGTTCTTCGAGCGGGGAGCTGTTTTTT. Translating it yields CGWSSSSGELFF.

This clonotype was detected only once. The chain recombines TRBV11-2 with TRBJ2-7, with D maybe TRBD2 (7 bases). The ends were cut back, 2 bases at V and 2 bases at J, with 13 bases in the middle. Looked up from germline, CDR1 is SGHAT and CDR2 is FQNNGV. The CDR3 is 15 amino acids. CDR3 region: CASSLPVGGPYEQYF. DNA for the CDR3: TGTGCCAGCAGCTTACCCGTGGGGGGGCCCTACGAGCAGTACTTC.

This rearrangement joins TRBV6-1 to TRBJ2-1; 9 bases map to TRBD1. Germline lookup yields CDR1 MNHNS and CDR2 SASEGT. The CDR3 has 14 residues. V dropped 8 bases and J dropped 7; count of bases not matched to a gene: 9. CDR3 sequence (DNA): TGTGCCAGCTTAACAGGGGGCGCGGGTAATGAGCAGTTCTTC. This gives the protein CASLTGGAGNEQFF.

This clonotype was picked up many times. This chain joins TRBV7-9 and TRBJ2-1; 9 bases map to TRBD2. CDR3 size: 15 residues. Germline CDR1 reads SEHNR; CDR2 reads FQNEAQ (reference sequence). Trimming at V came to 3 bases and at J to 7 bases, leaving 7 bases not matched to a gene. As DNA, the CDR3 is TGTGCCAGCAGCTTGGTAGGCGGGGGGGTAAATGAGCAGTTCTTC. Amino acid sequence: CASSLVGGGVNEQFF. Full variable domain (outside the CDR3, taken from reference TRBV7-9 and TRBJ2-1): DTGVSQNPRHKITKRGQNVTFRCDPISEHNRLYWYRQTLGQGPEFLTYFQNEAQLEKSRLLSDRFSAERPKGSFSTLEIQRTEQGDSAMYLCASSLVGGGVNEQFFGPGTRLTVL.

This clonotype was observed at least ten times. The DNA for the CDR3 is TGTGCCAGCAGTAGGGAGAACTATGGCTACACCTTC. This encodes CASSRENYGYTF. The gene calls are TRBV2 and TRBJ1-2; D unclear. The CDR3 totals 12 residues. V was shortened by 5 bases and J by 2 bases, with 6 bases between the two germline ends. The germline V gene encodes CDR1 SNHLY and CDR2 FYNNEI.

The table lists this clonotype with many counts. This chain connects TRBV24-1 to TRBJ2-6; D perhaps matches TRBD2 (6 bases). Between the trimmed V and J ends, which lost 5 bases and 0 bases, there was a span of 13 bases. From germline, CDR1 is KGHDR and CDR2 SFDVKD. CDR3 length: 17 amino acids. The CDR3 sequence is CATSGARDFSGANVLTF. In nucleotides, the CDR3 is TGTGCCACCAGTGGTGCCAGGGACTTCTCTGGGGCCAACGTCCTGACTTTC.

J is TRBJ2-7 and V is TRBV2, with 12 nucleotides matching TRBD2. CDR1 is SNHLY, CDR2 FYNNEI, per germline. The CDR3 runs 18 residues. With 3 bases clipped from V and 0 bases from J, the junction kept 9 bases outside the gene matches. The CDR3 sequence is CASSDRLAGGASSYEQYF. The DNA of the CDR3 is TGTGCCAGCAGTGACCGGCTAGCGGGGGGGGCGAGCTCCTACGAGCAGTACTTC.